This T cell receptor beta chain was sequenced for a study of identifying expanded T cells in peripheral blood. The CDR3 extends over 16 amino acids. CDR1 and CDR2 (germline): MDHEN, SYDVKM. V trimming: 1 base; J trimming: 7 bases; junction bases outside the gene matches: 8. Healthy donors had no documented immune events, such as infections, while sampled. Repertoires were generated with immunoSEQ multiplex PCR, while TCRdb's copy carries only in-frame clones and drops some. The sample holds around 100,000 clones, around 89% seen once. This chain uses TRBV28 with TRBJ2-7; 12 bases are a match to TRBD1. The sequence was obtained from a person aged 18-70 years in good health. Specimen: blood. The CDR3: CASSLFPGQGAREQYF. CDR3 nucleotide sequence: TGTGCCAGCAGTTTATTCCCGGGACAGGGGGCTCGGGAGCAGTACTTC.